Listed below are T cell receptor beta chains from one sample, sequenced in a study of T cell changes during pregnancy in multiple sclerosis. The table came from immunoSEQ multiplex PCR; TCRdb's copy has only in-frame clones and leaves some out. This sample has about 50,000 clones, with approximately 92% found just once. Specimen: CD4+ T cells from peripheral blood mononuclear cells, collected after pregnancy. The origin of the receptors is a female donor with multiple sclerosis, enrolled in a pregnancy study. CDR3s include the opening cysteine and the closing phenylalanine or tryptophan. The D gene is left open where the match is weak. Where a row states a size, it is once, few, many or the class of an expanded clone; other rows omit it.

CDR3 DNA	CDR3 protein	D gene	V gene	J gene	clone size
TGTGCCAGCACCCCCCCGACTAGCGAAAGTGTAGAGACCCAGTACTTC	CASTPPTSESVETQYF	TRBD2	TRBV14	TRBJ2-5	-
TGTGCCAGCAGTTTAGGGGGGTCGCATGAAAAACTGTTTTTT	CASSLGGSHEKLFF	-	TRBV28	TRBJ1-4	-
TGTGCCAGCAGTTTTAGCGGGAGGTCCTACAATGAGCAGTTCTTC	CASSFSGRSYNEQFF	TRBD2	TRBV6-1	TRBJ2-1	-
TGTGCCAGCAGTTATGCTAGGCACAATGAGCAGTTCTTC	CASSYARHNEQFF	-	TRBV27	TRBJ2-1	-
TGTGCCAGCAGCTTGGGAGGGAAAGCTTTCTTT	CASSLGGKAFF	-	TRBV5-6	TRBJ1-1	-
TGTGCCAGCAGGTCAGACAGGGGGGTTTCCTACAATGAGCAGTTCTTC	CASRSDRGVSYNEQFF	TRBD1	TRBV28	TRBJ2-1	-
TGTGCCAGCAGCTTAGCCGGGAGGTGGACAGATACGCAGTATTTT	CASSLAGRWTDTQYF	TRBD2	TRBV7-2	TRBJ2-3	once
TGTGCCACCAGCAGAGAGAGACCGGGAAGACTGGGAAACACCATATATTTT	CATSRERPGRLGNTIYF	-	TRBV15	TRBJ1-3	-
TGTGCCAGCAGTTCCTCAGGGACAGCCTCCTACAATGAGCAGTTCTTC	CASSSSGTASYNEQFF	TRBD1	TRBV28	TRBJ2-1	-
TGTGCCAGCAAAGACCGGGATTACAATGAGCAGTTCTTC	CASKDRDYNEQFF	-	TRBV2	TRBJ2-1	-
TGTGCCAGCAGCTTACAGTCATACGAGCAGTACTTC	CASSLQSYEQYF	-	TRBV7-9	TRBJ2-7	few
TGTGCCAGTAGTACCAGGGTCGGGAACACTGAAGCTTTCTTT	CASSTRVGNTEAFF	-	TRBV19	TRBJ1-1	-
TGCAGCGTAGTGACAGGGGGGACCGGGGAGCTGTTTTTT	CSVVTGGTGELFF	TRBD1	TRBV29-1	TRBJ2-2	-
TGTGCCAGCATGGTCTGGACAGGGGGGACCAACTATGGCTACACCTTC	CASMVWTGGTNYGYTF	TRBD1	TRBV2	TRBJ1-2	-
TGTGCCAGCAGCTACACACCCAACTATGGCTACACCTTC	CASSYTPNYGYTF	-	TRBV6-5	TRBJ1-2	-
TGTGCCAGCTCACTAGAGCAGGGCTTCTATGGCTACACCTTC	CASSLEQGFYGYTF	-	TRBV18	TRBJ1-2	-
TGTGCCAGCAGCAAACAGGGGGACACTGAAGCTTTCTTT	CASSKQGDTEAFF	TRBD1	TRBV9	TRBJ1-1	-
TGTGCCAGCTCACCACGGGAGAGGGAAACCGGGGAGCTGTTTTTT	CASSPRERETGELFF	-	TRBV18	TRBJ2-2	once
TGCGCCAGCAGCCAAGGGACTAGCGGGGTCGGGTGGGCGCAGTATTTT	CASSQGTSGVGWAQYF	TRBD2	TRBV4-3	TRBJ2-3	-
TGTGCCAGCAGCTTGGACGGGAACTATGGCTACACCTTC	CASSLDGNYGYTF	-	TRBV5-5	TRBJ1-2	-
TGCGCCAGCAGCAGACGACAGGGGGCCGAAGAGACCCAGTACTTC	CASSRRQGAEETQYF	TRBD1	TRBV5-1	TRBJ2-5	-
TGTGCCAGCAGCTTCCGTCAGGGGCGGCCTGGGGCCAACGTCCTGACTTTC	CASSFRQGRPGANVLTF	-	TRBV7-2	TRBJ2-6	-
TGTGCCATCAGTGAGCCTAGCCCCACCTACGAGCAGTACTTC	CAISEPSPTYEQYF	-	TRBV10-3	TRBJ2-7	-
TGTGCCAGCAGCTTAGGGATTCCGGGACTAGCGGGAGTTATCGAGCAGTACTTC	CASSLGIPGLAGVIEQYF	TRBD2	TRBV7-9	TRBJ2-7	-
TGTGCCAGCAGCTTAGGACAGGGAGGTGAAAAACTGTTTTTT	CASSLGQGGEKLFF	TRBD1	TRBV7-9	TRBJ1-4	-
TGTGCCAGCAGCTTAAGGGCAAGGGGTCGGGCGAACACCGGGGAGCTGTTTTTT	CASSLRARGRANTGELFF	-	TRBV7-2	TRBJ2-2	-
TGTGCCAGCAGTTCACTACAACTGACAGGGGAGGTCGGGGAGCTGTTTTTT	CASSSLQLTGEVGELFF	TRBD1	TRBV28	TRBJ2-2	-
TGTGCCAGCAGTATTACAGGGGGATCCTACAATGAGCAGTTCTTC	CASSITGGSYNEQFF	TRBD1	TRBV27	TRBJ2-1	-
TGTGCCAGCAGTAACGGCCCTCAGGAGTTCTTC	CASSNGPQEFF	-	TRBV6-5	TRBJ2-1	once
TGTGCCAGCAGCCAAGCGGGAGCGAGAAACACCATATATTTT	CASSQAGARNTIYF	-	TRBV14	TRBJ1-3	-
TGCGCCAGCAGCCAAGAGCCCGGCAGGCTGGGCAATCAGCCCCAGCATTTT	CASSQEPGRLGNQPQHF	-	TRBV4-1	TRBJ1-5	-
TGTGCCACCAGCCCCCAAGCCCTAGTCCAAGAGACCCAGTACTTC	CATSPQALVQETQYF	-	TRBV15	TRBJ2-5	-
TGTGCCAGCAGTTCGACTAGCGGGATTTACGAGCAGTACTTC	CASSSTSGIYEQYF	TRBD2	TRBV28	TRBJ2-7	-
TGTGCCAGCAGCACCAGAAGACAGGGGACTAGCGGGAGACGAACCTACGAGCAGTACTTC	CASSTRRQGTSGRRTYEQYF	TRBD2	TRBV13	TRBJ2-7	-
TGCAGCGTTTCCAGGGGGTTCAACACCGGGGAGCTGTTTTTT	CSVSRGFNTGELFF	TRBD1	TRBV29-1	TRBJ2-2	-
TGTGCCAGCTCTGACCGACAGGGCGCCTACAATGAGCAGTTCTTC	CASSDRQGAYNEQFF	TRBD1	TRBV18	TRBJ2-1	-
TGTGCCAGCAGCTTAGATGGGGGGTTATGGGCCAAAAACATTCAGTACTTC	CASSLDGGLWAKNIQYF	-	TRBV11-3	TRBJ2-4	-